These 27 T cell receptor beta chains came from one sample sequenced in a study of Ad26.COV2.S vaccination and SARS-CoV-2 variants (dated by TCRdb to the early 2020s). The intended sense of this specimen's treatment or condition label: over 15 received Ad26.COV2.S at low or high dose, single or two shots; five or six received placebo; per-sample allocation not given. Repertoires of vaccine and placebo recipients were sequenced from samples collected on day 63 after the first injection. The receptor library was made with the immunoSEQ multiplex PCR assay. TCRdb mirrors the immuneACCESS table, restricted to in-frame sequences. Some clones are absent from its copies; in checked studies, under half trace to an unresolved V gene, and the reason for the others is unknown. Present in this sample are approximately 460,000 clones, roughly nine tenths of which were seen just once. 1.7% of the sample rests with the top ten.

The sequencing used peripheral blood, collected in a trial of Ad26.COV2.S vaccine versus placebo. Receptor source: a person aged 18 to 65 who received the Ad26.COV2.S COVID-19 vaccine or a placebo.

The chain uses TRBV11-2 and TRBJ2-7, with 7 bases that match TRBD2. The CDR3 covers 13 residues. Germline CDR1 and CDR2: SGHAT and FQNNGV. Trimming took 5 bases from V and 2 from J; bases not matched to a gene: 3. The chain's CDR3 is CASSREETYEQYF. In nucleotides, the CDR3 is TGTGCCAGCAGCCGGGAGGAGACCTACGAGCAGTACTTC.

The rearrangement links TRBV12-3 or TRBV12-4 to TRBJ2-7, with a tentative D call TRBD2 (6 bases). The V end lost 0 bases, the J end lost 3 bases, and 6 bases lay between the germline ends. This CDR3 spans 13 amino acids. The CDR3 coding sequence is TGTGCCAGCAGTTTAGCGGGACTCTACGAGCAGTACTTC. Its translation is CASSLAGLYEQYF.

The chain has TRBV2 and TRBJ1-4, with TRBD1 matching over 7 bases. This CDR3 has 13 amino acids. Germline V gives CDR1 SNHLY, CDR2 FYNNEI. Germline trimming cut 6 bases from V and 8 bases from J; bases unmatched to any gene: 6. Written as DNA, the CDR3 is TGTGCCAGCAGGACAGGGCAGTGGGAAAAACTGTTTTTT. Translated, it gives CASRTGQWEKLFF. The complete variable domain, with remaining parts taken from reference TRBV2 and TRBJ1-4, reads EPEVTQTPSHQVTQMGQEVILRCVPISNHLYFYWYRQILGQKVEFLVSFYNNEISEKSEIFDDQFSVERPDGSNFTLKIRSTKLEDSAMYFCASRTGQWEKLFFGSGTQLSVL.

The genes are TRBV27 and TRBJ1-1; D remains unclear. Deletions cut 2 bases from V and 0 bases from J, with 16 bases between. Germline CDR1 is MNHEY and CDR2 is SMNVEV (reference sequence). This CDR3 is 17 amino acids long. CDR3 region: CASSLKFSGGLNTEAFF. CDR3 sequence (DNA): TGTGCCAGCAGTTTAAAGTTCTCGGGCGGCCTGAACACTGAAGCTTTCTTT.

In this sample, this clone turned up a few times. The rearrangement joins TRBV2 to TRBJ1-2, with D maybe TRBD1 (6 bases). Germline V CDR1 and CDR2: SNHLY, FYNNEI. CDR3 length: 15 amino acids. The germline V and J ends were trimmed by 0 bases and 1 base, with 9 bases remaining between them. DNA of the CDR3: TGTGCCAGCAGTGAAGCGACAGGAGTTAACTATGGCTACACCTTC. Protein sequence: CASSEATGVNYGYTF.

The genes are TRBV7-9 and TRBJ1-2; D is uncertain. The CDR3 runs 17 residues. V was shortened by 5 bases and J by 3 bases, with 22 bases between the two germline ends. From germline, CDR1 is SEHNR and CDR2 FQNEAQ (reference sequence). The CDR3 DNA reads as TGTGCCAGCAGCCGACCGTCCGTGATAACGATGGACTATGGCTACACCTTC. Its translation is CASSRPSVITMDYGYTF.

The CDR3 is CASSFRGGPGAQYF. The DNA for the CDR3 is TGTGCCAGCAGTTTTCGTGGGGGGCCCGGGGCGCAGTATTTT. The chain combines TRBV6-6 with TRBJ2-3, with D perhaps assigned TRBD1 or TRBD2 (6 bases each). The germline V gene encodes CDR1 MNHNY and CDR2 SVGAGI (reference sequence). This CDR3 region has 14 residues. Trimming took off 4 bases at V and 10 bases at J, with 18 bases between the two ends.

Regarding this clone: Other DNA sequences in this sample translate to the same CDR3. V usage is TRBV9 and J usage is TRBJ2-1; 13 bases line up with TRBD2. Germline CDR1 SGDLS, CDR2 YYNGEE. CDR3 length: 15 residues. Trimming at V came to 4 bases and at J to 5 bases, leaving 3 bases not matched to a gene. The CDR3 coding sequence is TGTGCCAGCAGCACACTAGCGGGAGGGAACAATGAGCAGTTCTTC. As protein: CASSTLAGGNNEQFF.

This chain joins TRBV5-1 and TRBJ2-1; D not resolved. Trimming removed 6 bases at V and 2 bases at J, with 9 bases between. Looked up from germline, CDR1 is SGHRS and CDR2 is YFSETQ. The CDR3 has 13 amino acids. The CDR3: CASMASTYNEQFF. In nucleotides, the CDR3 is TGCGCCAGCATGGCGTCAACCTACAATGAGCAGTTCTTC.

The CDR3 coding sequence is TGTGCCAGCTCACCACCATATGCAACGGGGCACGGCGAGCAGTACTTC. Encoded protein: CASSPPYATGHGEQYF. V is TRBV18 and J is TRBJ2-7; the D gene could be TRBD1 or TRBD2 (5 bases each). Germline V gene lookup returns CDR1 KGHSH and CDR2 LQKENI. The CDR3 spans 16 residues. V was clipped by 0 bases and J by 6 bases, with 18 bases between them.

The chain employs TRBV27 and TRBJ2-3, with D perhaps TRBD2 (6 bases). The CDR3 spans 14 residues. CDR1 is MNHEY and CDR2 is SMNVEV in the germline V gene (reference sequence). Trimming took off 6 bases at V and 5 bases at J, with 15 bases between the two ends. The CDR3 nucleotides are TGTGCCAGCAGAAATTGGCGGGGAGGAGATACGCAGTATTTT. It is translated as CASRNWRGGDTQYF.

V gene TRBV29-1 combines with J gene TRBJ2-1; D uncertain. V was cut by 3 bases and J by 3 bases, with 3 bases left in between. The CDR3 is 11 residues long. Per germline, CDR1 SQVTM and CDR2 ANQGSEA. The CDR3 nucleotides are TGCAGCGTTGAGTACTACAATGAGCAGTTCTTC. Residues: CSVEYYNEQFF.

The chain recombines TRBV19 with TRBJ2-1, with 11 nucleotides matching TRBD2. The CDR3 totals 17 residues. V lost 6 bases to trimming and J lost 0 bases; unmatched junction nucleotides: 7. Germline values: CDR1 LNHDA, CDR2 SQIVND (reference sequence). The DNA of the CDR3 is TGTGCCAGTAGCGGACTAGCGGGCAAGCACTCCTACAATGAGCAGTTCTTC. It encodes CASSGLAGKHSYNEQFF.

This rearrangement joins TRBV19 to TRBJ1-2; D unclear. This CDR3 is 14 amino acids long. Germline values: CDR1 LNHDA, CDR2 SQIVND (reference sequence). The V and J ends lost 7 bases and 0 bases respectively, with 12 bases between them. CDR3 region: CASTYGLTNYGYTF. As DNA, the CDR3 is TGTGCCAGTACCTATGGACTGACTAACTATGGCTACACCTTC.

This clone was counted a few times. The chain joins TRBV19 to TRBJ1-5; 9 bases fit TRBD1. The CDR3 has 14 amino acids. V was clipped by 8 bases and J by 5 bases; unmatched bases: 7. CDR1 LNHDA and CDR2 SQIVND come from the germline V gene (reference sequence). CDR3 amino acids: CASGWTGVDQPQHF. CDR3 DNA: TGTGCCAGTGGGTGGACAGGGGTGGATCAGCCCCAGCATTTT. Full variable domain (remainder filled in from reference TRBV19 and TRBJ1-5): DGGITQSPKYLFRKEGQNVTLSCEQNLNHDAMYWYRQDPGQGLRLIYYSQIVNDFQKGDIAEGYSVSREKKESFPLTVTSAQKNPTAFYLCASGWTGVDQPQHFGDGTRLSIL.

This chain uses TRBV19 with TRBJ2-3; D gene uncertain. Germline CDR1 and CDR2: LNHDA and SQIVND (reference sequence). The ends were cut back, 9 bases at V and 2 bases at J, with 15 bases in the middle. This CDR3 spans 14 amino acids. The CDR3 region is CASKVMGDTDTQYF. CDR3 sequence (DNA): TGTGCCAGCAAAGTCATGGGTGACACAGATACGCAGTATTTT.

This rearrangement joins TRBV3-1 (or the pseudogene TRBV3-2) to TRBJ1-3; D not resolved. The CDR3 covers 13 residues. Germline V gene sequence: CDR1 LGHDT, CDR2 YNNKEL (reference sequence). The ends were cut back, 6 bases at V and 4 bases at J, with 10 bases in the middle. CDR3 loop: CASRGGSGNTIYF. In nucleotides, the CDR3 is TGTGCCAGCAGGGGCGGATCAGGAAACACCATATATTTT.

V and J are TRBV6-5 and TRBJ1-2, with D possibly TRBD1 on 5 matching bases. CDR1 and CDR2 from the germline V gene are MNHEY and SVGAGI. Trimming removed 1 base from V and 8 bases from J, with 17 bases in between. CDR3 length: 15 residues. In nucleotides, the CDR3 is TGTGCCAGCAGTTACTTACCCCTTGGGACGCGGGGCTACACCTTC. Translation gives CASSYLPLGTRGYTF.

The rearrangement links TRBV2 to TRBJ1-1; 10 nucleotides line up with TRBD1. From germline, CDR1 is SNHLY and CDR2 FYNNEI. Unmatched junction bases numbered 10, after V lost 0 bases and J lost 0 bases. The CDR3 consists of 19 residues. For the CDR3, the DNA is TGTGCCAGCAGTGAAGCACCTGGGACAGGGGTTTACCTGAACACTGAAGCTTTCTTT. Translated: CASSEAPGTGVYLNTEAFF. Combining the CDR3 with reference TRBV2 and TRBJ1-1 gives the whole variable domain EPEVTQTPSHQVTQMGQEVILRCVPISNHLYFYWYRQILGQKVEFLVSFYNNEISEKSEIFDDQFSVERPDGSNFTLKIRSTKLEDSAMYFCASSEAPGTGVYLNTEAFFGQGTRLTVV.

The chain joins TRBV7-9 to TRBJ2-7; 8 bases fit TRBD1. Germline CDR1 reads SEHNR; CDR2 reads FQNEAQ (reference sequence). Losses at the gene ends were 5 bases for V and 0 bases for J; bases not matched to a gene: 3. This CDR3 is built from 14 residues. The CDR3 protein is CASSRTGNSYEQYF. The CDR3 coding sequence is TGTGCCAGCAGCCGGACAGGGAACTCCTACGAGCAGTACTTC.

The V call is TRBV28, the J call TRBJ2-7, with D unresolved. The CDR3 runs to 10 residues. The V gene lost 3 bases and the J gene lost 6 bases, with 3 bases spanning the gap. CDR1 and CDR2 from the germline V gene are MDHEN and SYDVKM. The CDR3 region is CASSFREQYF. The CDR3, as DNA: TGTGCCAGCAGTTTTCGCGAGCAGTACTTC. The entire variable domain, with the rest obtained from reference TRBV28 and TRBJ2-7, is as follows: DVKVTQSSRYLVKRTGEKVFLECVQDMDHENMFWYRQDPGLGLRLIYFSYDVKMKEKGDIPEGYSVSREKKERFSLILESASTNQTSMYLCASSFREQYFGPGTRLTVT.

V gene TRBV9 combines with J gene TRBJ2-2; no clear D. There are 12 residues in the CDR3. From germline, CDR1 is SGDLS and CDR2 YYNGEE. Trimming removed 5 bases from V and 5 bases from J, with 7 bases in between. This chain's CDR3 is CASSQDTGELFF. CDR3 sequence (DNA): TGTGCCAGCAGTCAGGATACCGGGGAGCTGTTTTTT.

The chain couples TRBV7-2 to TRBJ1-2; 12 bases fit TRBD1. This CDR3 region has 18 residues. Germline CDR1 reads SGHTA; CDR2 reads FQGNSA. J lost 4 bases, V lost 1 base, and 10 bases had no gene match. The CDR3: CASSLVGTGGVSIYGYTF. CDR3 coding DNA: TGTGCCAGCAGCTTAGTGGGGACAGGGGGCGTCTCGATCTATGGCTACACCTTC.

The count of this clone is one. The chain recombines TRBV7-2 with TRBJ1-5; the D gene is possibly TRBD1 (5 bases). Germline lookup yields CDR1 SGHTA and CDR2 FQGNSA. The CDR3 runs to 14 residues. V lost 5 bases to trimming and J lost 2 bases, with 10 bases between them. The CDR3 DNA reads TGTGCCAGCAGCCCGAGGGGTGGCAATCAGCCCCAGCATTTT. Translated: CASSPRGGNQPQHF.

The chain employs TRBV2 and TRBJ2-2, with D perhaps TRBD1 (5 bases). V was cut by 7 bases and J by 7 bases, with 22 bases left in between. Looked up from germline, CDR1 is SNHLY and CDR2 is FYNNEI. The CDR3 sequence is 16 residues long. DNA of the CDR3: TGTGCCAGCACCCCTGGGGTAGCCAGGGCCGGCGGGGAGCTGTTTTTT. Translated, it gives CASTPGVARAGGELFF.

The chain uses TRBV19 and TRBJ2-2; D ambiguous. This CDR3 region has 17 residues. V was pared by 3 bases and J by 4 bases, with 18 bases between. CDR1 is LNHDA and CDR2 is SQIVND in the germline V gene (reference sequence). The CDR3 DNA reads as TGTGCCAGTAGTATTGGCGGCAGTAGTAGACCCACCGGGGAGCTGTTTTTT. It codes for CASSIGGSSRPTGELFF.

The V and J genes are TRBV5-1 and TRBJ2-2, with 7 bases matching TRBD2. V trimming: 0 bases; J trimming: 0 bases; junction bases outside the gene matches: 8. The CDR3 loop spans 18 amino acids. From germline, CDR1 is SGHRS and CDR2 YFSETQ. The CDR3 DNA follows: TGCGCCAGCAGCTTGGCCGTTAGCGGGTTGTCGAACACCGGGGAGCTGTTTTTT. This encodes CASSLAVSGLSNTGELFF. Filled out from reference TRBV5-1 and TRBJ2-2, the complete variable domain reads KAGVTQTPRYLIKTRGQQVTLSCSPISGHRSVSWYQQTPGQGLQFLFEYFSETQRNKGNFPGRFSGRQFSNSRSEMNVSTLELGDSALYLCASSLAVSGLSNTGELFFGEGSRLTVL.